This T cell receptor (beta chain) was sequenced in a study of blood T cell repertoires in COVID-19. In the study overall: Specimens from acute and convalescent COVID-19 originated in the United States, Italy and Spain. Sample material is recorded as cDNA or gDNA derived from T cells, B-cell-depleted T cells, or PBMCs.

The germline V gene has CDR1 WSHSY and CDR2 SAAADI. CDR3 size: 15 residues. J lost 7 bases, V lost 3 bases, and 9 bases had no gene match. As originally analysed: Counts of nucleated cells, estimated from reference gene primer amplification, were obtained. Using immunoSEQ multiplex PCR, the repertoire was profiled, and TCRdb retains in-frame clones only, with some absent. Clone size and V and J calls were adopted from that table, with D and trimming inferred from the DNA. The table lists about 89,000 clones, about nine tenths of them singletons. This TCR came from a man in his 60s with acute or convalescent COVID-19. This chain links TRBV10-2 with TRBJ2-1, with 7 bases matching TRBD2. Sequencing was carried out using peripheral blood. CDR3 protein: CASSEGWEGRNEQFF. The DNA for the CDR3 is TGCGCCAGCAGTGAAGGGTGGGAGGGCCGGAATGAGCAGTTCTTC.